The rows below give T cell receptor beta chains drawn from one sample of a study of shared clonotypes between healthy human individuals. The repertoire was sequenced with immunoSEQ multiplex PCR; TCRdb's copy has only in-frame clones and lacks some. The sample contains hundreds of thousands of clones, about 85% of which appear only once. The specimen was PBMCs. All receptors derive from a woman between 40 and 55 years old in good health. Some clones in this sample may be carry-over from other donors' samples. Both conserved end residues are part of each CDR3. The order of the fields is CDR3 protein, CDR3 length, V gene, J gene, D gene. A D gene is named only where the DNA matches it firmly.

CDR3 protein: CASSSQGSSGNTIYF; CDR3 length: 15; V gene: TRBV5-1; J gene: TRBJ1-3; D gene: NA
CDR3 protein: CASTRPGLGNTIYF; CDR3 length: 14; V gene: TRBV19; J gene: TRBJ1-3; D gene: NA
CDR3 protein: CASSFGQPDEKLFF; CDR3 length: 14; V gene: TRBV5-1; J gene: TRBJ1-4; D gene: NA
CDR3 protein: CASSIEGTGGYNEQFF; CDR3 length: 16; V gene: TRBV19; J gene: TRBJ2-1; D gene: TRBD1
CDR3 protein: CASLMGFGAEQYF; CDR3 length: 13; V gene: TRBV7-9; J gene: TRBJ2-7; D gene: NA
CDR3 protein: CASSLGGGTGELFF; CDR3 length: 14; V gene: TRBV5-1; J gene: TRBJ2-2; D gene: NA
CDR3 protein: CASSTNWEGGSYEQYF; CDR3 length: 16; V gene: TRBV27; J gene: TRBJ2-7; D gene: TRBD2
CDR3 protein: CASSASGTSGSEQYF; CDR3 length: 15; V gene: TRBV9; J gene: NA; D gene: TRBD2
CDR3 protein: CASSLQDEKLFF; CDR3 length: 12; V gene: TRBV5-8; J gene: TRBJ1-4; D gene: NA
CDR3 protein: CASSWDTDTGELFF; CDR3 length: 14; V gene: TRBV2; J gene: TRBJ2-2; D gene: NA
CDR3 protein: CASRRLGGQGPPGELFF; CDR3 length: 17; V gene: TRBV27; J gene: TRBJ2-2; D gene: TRBD1
CDR3 protein: CASSRLTYEQYF; CDR3 length: 12; V gene: TRBV14; J gene: TRBJ2-7; D gene: NA
CDR3 protein: CASSLRQTYEQYF; CDR3 length: 13; V gene: TRBV6-5; J gene: TRBJ2-7; D gene: NA
CDR3 protein: CASSLGASAGLSSYNEQFF; CDR3 length: 19; V gene: TRBV5-4; J gene: TRBJ2-1; D gene: NA
CDR3 protein: CASSRWGADTGELFF; CDR3 length: 15; V gene: TRBV7-3; J gene: TRBJ2-2; D gene: NA
CDR3 protein: CASSPRGDTYEQYF; CDR3 length: 14; V gene: TRBV4-2; J gene: TRBJ2-7; D gene: NA
CDR3 protein: CATSRRDSYNQPQHF; CDR3 length: 15; V gene: TRBV15; J gene: TRBJ1-5; D gene: TRBD1
CDR3 protein: CASSFTGRSNYGYTF; CDR3 length: 15; V gene: TRBV5-1; J gene: TRBJ1-2; D gene: NA
CDR3 protein: CASSLYAEQFF; CDR3 length: 11; V gene: TRBV28; J gene: TRBJ2-1; D gene: NA
CDR3 protein: CASSSRGGNQPQHF; CDR3 length: 14; V gene: TRBV7-6; J gene: TRBJ1-5; D gene: NA
CDR3 protein: CASSYSPNEQFF; CDR3 length: 12; V gene: TRBV6-6; J gene: TRBJ2-1; D gene: NA
CDR3 protein: CASSVEVTGIYEQYF; CDR3 length: 15; V gene: TRBV9; J gene: TRBJ2-7; D gene: NA
CDR3 protein: CASSQTGVSVHEQFF; CDR3 length: 15; V gene: TRBV5-5; J gene: TRBJ2-1; D gene: NA
CDR3 protein: CASSRDRTGGEKLFF; CDR3 length: 15; V gene: TRBV5-4; J gene: TRBJ1-4; D gene: NA
CDR3 protein: CASSEVPKYGYTF; CDR3 length: 13; V gene: TRBV7-9; J gene: TRBJ1-2; D gene: NA
CDR3 protein: CASSVATQGSMYF; CDR3 length: 13; V gene: TRBV9; J gene: TRBJ2-3; D gene: TRBD1
CDR3 protein: CASSTTYQETQYF; CDR3 length: 13; V gene: TRBV18; J gene: TRBJ2-5; D gene: NA
CDR3 protein: CASSSKNSTSGTMNTGELFF; CDR3 length: 20; V gene: TRBV5-1; J gene: TRBJ2-2; D gene: TRBD2
CDR3 protein: CASSSAYRDYGYTF; CDR3 length: 14; V gene: TRBV27; J gene: TRBJ1-2; D gene: NA
CDR3 protein: CASRTEGNTEAFF; CDR3 length: 13; V gene: TRBV19; J gene: TRBJ1-1; D gene: NA
CDR3 protein: CASSPTSGRSQGELFF; CDR3 length: 16; V gene: TRBV7-2; J gene: TRBJ2-2; D gene: TRBD2
CDR3 protein: CASSYEPTSTIYF; CDR3 length: 13; V gene: TRBV6-6; J gene: TRBJ1-3; D gene: NA
CDR3 protein: CASSRDTGELFF; CDR3 length: 12; V gene: TRBV7-2; J gene: TRBJ2-2; D gene: NA
CDR3 protein: CAWASGRYTGELFF; CDR3 length: 14; V gene: TRBV30; J gene: TRBJ2-2; D gene: TRBD2
CDR3 protein: CASRGARGSGKTQYF; CDR3 length: 15; V gene: TRBV2; J gene: TRBJ2-5; D gene: TRBD1
CDR3 protein: CASGPSQFSGNTIYF; CDR3 length: 15; V gene: TRBV19; J gene: TRBJ1-3; D gene: NA
CDR3 protein: CASSDPSTGGNEQFF; CDR3 length: 15; V gene: TRBV25-1; J gene: TRBJ2-1; D gene: TRBD1
CDR3 protein: CSVEPGLAFDEQFF; CDR3 length: 14; V gene: TRBV29-1; J gene: TRBJ2-1; D gene: TRBD2
CDR3 protein: CASSVAGGYEKQYF; CDR3 length: 14; V gene: TRBV9; J gene: TRBJ2-7; D gene: TRBD2
CDR3 protein: CASSLSRTGQGAGYTF; CDR3 length: 16; V gene: TRBV27; J gene: TRBJ1-2; D gene: TRBD1